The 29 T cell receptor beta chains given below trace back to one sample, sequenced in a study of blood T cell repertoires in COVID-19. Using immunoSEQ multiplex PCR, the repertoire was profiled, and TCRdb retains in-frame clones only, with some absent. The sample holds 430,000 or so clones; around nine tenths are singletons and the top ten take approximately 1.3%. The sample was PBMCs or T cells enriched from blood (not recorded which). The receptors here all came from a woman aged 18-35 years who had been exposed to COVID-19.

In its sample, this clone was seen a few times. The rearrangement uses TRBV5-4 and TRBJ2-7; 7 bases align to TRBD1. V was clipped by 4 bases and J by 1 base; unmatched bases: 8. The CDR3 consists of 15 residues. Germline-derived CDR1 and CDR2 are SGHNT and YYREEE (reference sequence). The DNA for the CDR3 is TGTGCCAGCAGCCAAGAGACAGGGAGATCCTACGAGCAGTACTTC. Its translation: CASSQETGRSYEQYF.

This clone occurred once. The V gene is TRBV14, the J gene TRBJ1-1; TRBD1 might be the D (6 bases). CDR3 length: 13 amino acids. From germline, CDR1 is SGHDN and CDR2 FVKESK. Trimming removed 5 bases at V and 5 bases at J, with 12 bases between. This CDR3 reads CASSSTGSTEAFF. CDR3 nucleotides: TGTGCCAGCAGCTCCACAGGGTCGACTGAAGCTTTCTTT.

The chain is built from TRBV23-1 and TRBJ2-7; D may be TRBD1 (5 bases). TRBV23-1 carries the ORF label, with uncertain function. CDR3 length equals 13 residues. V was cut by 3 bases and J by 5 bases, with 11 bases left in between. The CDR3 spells CASSHVTGHEQYF. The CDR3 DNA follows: TGCGCCAGCAGTCACGTCACAGGCCACGAGCAGTACTTC.

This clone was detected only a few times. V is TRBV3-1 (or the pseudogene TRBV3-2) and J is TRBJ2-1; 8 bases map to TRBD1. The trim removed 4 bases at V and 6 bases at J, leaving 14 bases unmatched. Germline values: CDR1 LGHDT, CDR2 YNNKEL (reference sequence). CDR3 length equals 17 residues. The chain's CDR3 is CASSPRTGQVASNEQFF. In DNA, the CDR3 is TGTGCCAGCAGCCCCCGGACAGGGCAAGTCGCGAGCAATGAGCAGTTCTTC.

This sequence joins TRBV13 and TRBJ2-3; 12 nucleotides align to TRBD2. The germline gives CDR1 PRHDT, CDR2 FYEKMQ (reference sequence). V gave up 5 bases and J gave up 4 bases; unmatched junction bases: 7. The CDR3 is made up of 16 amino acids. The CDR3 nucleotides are TGTGCCAGCAGCACCCGACTAGCGGGGGATGCAGATACGCAGTATTTT. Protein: CASSTRLAGDADTQYF.

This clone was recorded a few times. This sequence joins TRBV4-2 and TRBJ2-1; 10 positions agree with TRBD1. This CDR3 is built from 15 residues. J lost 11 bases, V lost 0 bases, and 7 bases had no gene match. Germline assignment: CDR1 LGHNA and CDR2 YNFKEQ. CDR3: CASSQDLPGQGKQFF. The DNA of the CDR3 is TGTGCCAGCAGCCAAGATCTCCCGGGACAGGGGAAGCAGTTCTTC.

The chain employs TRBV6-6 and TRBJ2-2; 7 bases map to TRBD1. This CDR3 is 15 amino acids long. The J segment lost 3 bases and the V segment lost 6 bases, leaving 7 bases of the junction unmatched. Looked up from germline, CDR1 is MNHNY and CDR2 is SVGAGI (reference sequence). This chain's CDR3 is CASSSGTDDTGELFF. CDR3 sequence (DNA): TGTGCCAGCAGCTCCGGGACAGATGACACCGGGGAGCTGTTTTTT.

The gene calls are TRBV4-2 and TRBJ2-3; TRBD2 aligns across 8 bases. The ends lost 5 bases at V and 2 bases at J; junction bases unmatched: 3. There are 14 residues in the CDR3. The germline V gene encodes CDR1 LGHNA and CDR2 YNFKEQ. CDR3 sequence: CASSERGITDTQYF. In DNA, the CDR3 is TGTGCCAGCAGCGAGCGGGGGATCACAGATACGCAGTATTTT.

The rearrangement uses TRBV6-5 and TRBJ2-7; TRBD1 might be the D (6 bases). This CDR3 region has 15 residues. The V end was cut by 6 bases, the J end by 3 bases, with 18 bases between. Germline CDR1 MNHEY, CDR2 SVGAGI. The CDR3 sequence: CASRTGFSLYYEQYF. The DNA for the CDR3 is TGTGCCAGCAGGACAGGCTTCTCTCTCTACTACGAGCAGTACTTC.

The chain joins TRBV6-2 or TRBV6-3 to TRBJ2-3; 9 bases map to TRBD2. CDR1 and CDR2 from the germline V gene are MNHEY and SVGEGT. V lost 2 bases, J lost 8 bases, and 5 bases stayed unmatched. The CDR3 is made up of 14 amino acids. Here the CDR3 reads CASSYGPAGGTQYF. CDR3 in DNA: TGTGCCAGCAGTTACGGTCCAGCGGGGGGTACGCAGTATTTT.

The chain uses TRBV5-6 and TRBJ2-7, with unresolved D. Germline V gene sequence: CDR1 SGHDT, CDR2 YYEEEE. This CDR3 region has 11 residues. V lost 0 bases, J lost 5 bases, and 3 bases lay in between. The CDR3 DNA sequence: TGTGCCAGCAGCTTGGGGCACGAGCAGTACTTC. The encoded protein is CASSLGHEQYF.

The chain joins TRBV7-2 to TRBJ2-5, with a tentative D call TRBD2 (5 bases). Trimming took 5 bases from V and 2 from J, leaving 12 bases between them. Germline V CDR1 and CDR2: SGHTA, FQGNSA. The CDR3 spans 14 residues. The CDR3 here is CASSGGPGQETQYF. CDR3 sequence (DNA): TGTGCCAGCAGCGGCGGGCCTGGACAAGAGACCCAGTACTTC. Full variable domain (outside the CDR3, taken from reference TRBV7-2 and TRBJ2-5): GAGVSQSPSNKVTEKGKDVELRCDPISGHTALYWYRQSLGQGLEFLIYFQGNSAPDKSGLPSDRFSAERTGGSVSTLTIQRTQQEDSAVYLCASSGGPGQETQYFGPGTRLLVL.

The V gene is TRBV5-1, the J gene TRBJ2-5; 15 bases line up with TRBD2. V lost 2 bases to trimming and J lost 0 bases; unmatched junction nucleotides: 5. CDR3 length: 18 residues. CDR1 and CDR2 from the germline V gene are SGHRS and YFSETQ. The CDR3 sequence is CASSFSGTSGGYQETQYF. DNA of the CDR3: TGCGCCAGCAGCTTCTCCGGGACTAGCGGGGGGTACCAAGAGACCCAGTACTTC.

CDR3: CASSQTNRALSGNTIYF. CDR3 DNA: TGTGCCAGCAGCCAGACGAACAGAGCCTTATCTGGAAACACCATATATTTT. The V gene is TRBV3-1 (or the pseudogene TRBV3-2), the J gene TRBJ1-3; no definite D call. Germline CDR1 is LGHDT and CDR2 is YNNKEL (reference sequence). CDR3 length: 17 residues. V lost 3 bases, J lost 1 base, and 16 bases lay in between.

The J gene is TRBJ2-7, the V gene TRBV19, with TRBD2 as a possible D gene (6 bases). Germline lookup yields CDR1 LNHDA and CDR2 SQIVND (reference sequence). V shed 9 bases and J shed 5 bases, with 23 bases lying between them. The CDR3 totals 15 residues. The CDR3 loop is CASSRLGGMGHEQYF. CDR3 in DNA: TGTGCCAGCTCAAGACTCGGGGGAATGGGCCACGAGCAGTACTTC.

CDR3 in amino acids: CASRHSYNSPLHF. CDR3 in DNA: TGTGCCAGCAGACACTCCTATAATTCACCCCTCCACTTT. J is TRBJ1-6 and V is TRBV3-1 (or the pseudogene TRBV3-2); D remains unclear. CDR1 is LGHDT, CDR2 YNNKEL, per germline (reference sequence). Deletions cut 6 bases from V and 0 bases from J, with 3 bases between. This CDR3 comprises 13 residues.

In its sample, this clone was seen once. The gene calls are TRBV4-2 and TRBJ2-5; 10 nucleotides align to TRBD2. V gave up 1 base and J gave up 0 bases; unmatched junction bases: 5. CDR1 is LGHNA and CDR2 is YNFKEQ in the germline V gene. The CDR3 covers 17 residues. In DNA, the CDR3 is TGTGCCAGCAGCCAAGTTTCTAGCGGGGGCGACCAAGAGACCCAGTACTTC. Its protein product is CASSQVSSGGDQETQYF.

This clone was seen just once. CDR3 sequence (DNA): TGTGCCAGCAGTTTATGGGGGGGGACAGGGGACCTGACCCAGTACTTC. Protein product: CASSLWGGTGDLTQYF. The chain couples TRBV27 to TRBJ2-5; 10 nucleotides agree with TRBD1. Germline V gene lookup returns CDR1 MNHEY and CDR2 SMNVEV (reference sequence). The ends lost 1 base at V and 7 bases at J; junction bases unmatched: 9. The CDR3 sequence is 16 residues long.

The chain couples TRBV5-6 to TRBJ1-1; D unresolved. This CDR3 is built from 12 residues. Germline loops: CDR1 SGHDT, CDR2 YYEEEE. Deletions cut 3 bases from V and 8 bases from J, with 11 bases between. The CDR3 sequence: CASSSQTAEAFF. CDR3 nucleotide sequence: TGTGCCAGCAGCTCCCAGACTGCCGAAGCTTTCTTT.

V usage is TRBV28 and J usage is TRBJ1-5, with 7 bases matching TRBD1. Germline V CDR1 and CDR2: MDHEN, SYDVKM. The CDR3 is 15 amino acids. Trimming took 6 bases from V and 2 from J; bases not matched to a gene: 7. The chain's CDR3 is CASRSSGTGNQPQHF. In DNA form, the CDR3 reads TGTGCCAGCAGATCCTCCGGGACAGGCAATCAGCCCCAGCATTTT.

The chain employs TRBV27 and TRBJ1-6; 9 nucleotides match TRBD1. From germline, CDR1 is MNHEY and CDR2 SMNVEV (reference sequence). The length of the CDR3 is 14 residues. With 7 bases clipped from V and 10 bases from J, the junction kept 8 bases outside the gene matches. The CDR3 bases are TGTGCCAGCAATCTACAGGGGGCACGGTCACCCCTCCACTTT. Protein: CASNLQGARSPLHF.

The CDR3 DNA follows: TGTGCCAGTAGTATAGACCATGGGACAGTGGGCTATGGCTACACCTTC. Residues: CASSIDHGTVGYGYTF. V gene TRBV19 combines with J gene TRBJ1-2, with TRBD1 matching 7 bases. Trimming removed 0 bases from V and 4 bases from J; junction bases left unmatched: 8. The CDR3 length is 16 residues. Germline CDR1 and CDR2: LNHDA and SQIVND (reference sequence).

The CDR3 bases are TGTGCCAGTAGTATAGGAACGGACTACTATGGCTACACCTTC. Its protein is CASSIGTDYYGYTF. V is TRBV19 and J is TRBJ1-2; D is undetermined. The CDR3 consists of 14 residues. CDR1 LNHDA and CDR2 SQIVND come from the germline V gene (reference sequence). Trimming shortened V by 1 base and J by 3 bases, and 9 bases separated the two germline ends.

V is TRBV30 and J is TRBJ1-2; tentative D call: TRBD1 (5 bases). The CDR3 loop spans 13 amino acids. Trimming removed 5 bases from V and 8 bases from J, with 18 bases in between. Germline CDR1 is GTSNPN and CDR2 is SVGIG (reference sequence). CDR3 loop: CAWSPIGALGYTF. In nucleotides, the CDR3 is TGTGCCTGGTCCCCCATAGGGGCGCTCGGCTACACCTTC. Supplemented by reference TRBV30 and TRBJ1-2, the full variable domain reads SQTIHQWPATLVQPVGSPLSLECTVEGTSNPNLYWYRQAAGRGLQLLFYSVGIGQISSEVPQNLSASRPQDRQFILSSKKLLLSDSGFYLCAWSPIGALGYTFGSGTRLTVV.

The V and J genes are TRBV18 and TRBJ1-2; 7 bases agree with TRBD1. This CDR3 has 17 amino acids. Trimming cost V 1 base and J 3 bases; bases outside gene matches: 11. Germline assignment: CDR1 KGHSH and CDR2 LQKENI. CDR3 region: CASSPRLTQGYDYGYTF. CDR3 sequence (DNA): TGTGCCAGCTCACCACGGCTAACACAGGGGTACGACTATGGCTACACCTTC.

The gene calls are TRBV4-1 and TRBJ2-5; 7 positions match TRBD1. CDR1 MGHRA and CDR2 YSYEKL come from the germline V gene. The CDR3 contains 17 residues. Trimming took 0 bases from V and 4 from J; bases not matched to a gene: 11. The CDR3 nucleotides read TGCGCCAGCAGCCAAGATTGGCTCAGGGGGACCCGAGAGACCCAGTACTTC. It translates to CASSQDWLRGTRETQYF.

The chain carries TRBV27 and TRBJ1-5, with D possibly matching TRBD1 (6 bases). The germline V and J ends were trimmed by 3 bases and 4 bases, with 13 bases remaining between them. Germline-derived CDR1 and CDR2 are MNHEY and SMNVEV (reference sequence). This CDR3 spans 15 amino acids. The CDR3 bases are TGTGCCAGCAGTTTGGGGGGGCGCGGGAATCAGCCCCAGCATTTT. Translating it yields CASSLGGRGNQPQHF.

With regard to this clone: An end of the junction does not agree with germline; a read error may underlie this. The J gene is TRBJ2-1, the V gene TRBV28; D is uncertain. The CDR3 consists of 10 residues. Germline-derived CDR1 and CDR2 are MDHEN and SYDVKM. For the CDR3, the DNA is TGTGCCACCTCCGACAATGAGCAGTTCTTC. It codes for CATSDNEQFF.

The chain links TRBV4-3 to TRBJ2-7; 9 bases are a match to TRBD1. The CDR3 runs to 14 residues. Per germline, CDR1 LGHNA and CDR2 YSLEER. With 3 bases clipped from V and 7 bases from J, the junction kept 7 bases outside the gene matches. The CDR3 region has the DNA TGCGCCAGCAGCCACGGACAGGGGAGGAATGAGCAGTACTTC. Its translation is CASSHGQGRNEQYF.